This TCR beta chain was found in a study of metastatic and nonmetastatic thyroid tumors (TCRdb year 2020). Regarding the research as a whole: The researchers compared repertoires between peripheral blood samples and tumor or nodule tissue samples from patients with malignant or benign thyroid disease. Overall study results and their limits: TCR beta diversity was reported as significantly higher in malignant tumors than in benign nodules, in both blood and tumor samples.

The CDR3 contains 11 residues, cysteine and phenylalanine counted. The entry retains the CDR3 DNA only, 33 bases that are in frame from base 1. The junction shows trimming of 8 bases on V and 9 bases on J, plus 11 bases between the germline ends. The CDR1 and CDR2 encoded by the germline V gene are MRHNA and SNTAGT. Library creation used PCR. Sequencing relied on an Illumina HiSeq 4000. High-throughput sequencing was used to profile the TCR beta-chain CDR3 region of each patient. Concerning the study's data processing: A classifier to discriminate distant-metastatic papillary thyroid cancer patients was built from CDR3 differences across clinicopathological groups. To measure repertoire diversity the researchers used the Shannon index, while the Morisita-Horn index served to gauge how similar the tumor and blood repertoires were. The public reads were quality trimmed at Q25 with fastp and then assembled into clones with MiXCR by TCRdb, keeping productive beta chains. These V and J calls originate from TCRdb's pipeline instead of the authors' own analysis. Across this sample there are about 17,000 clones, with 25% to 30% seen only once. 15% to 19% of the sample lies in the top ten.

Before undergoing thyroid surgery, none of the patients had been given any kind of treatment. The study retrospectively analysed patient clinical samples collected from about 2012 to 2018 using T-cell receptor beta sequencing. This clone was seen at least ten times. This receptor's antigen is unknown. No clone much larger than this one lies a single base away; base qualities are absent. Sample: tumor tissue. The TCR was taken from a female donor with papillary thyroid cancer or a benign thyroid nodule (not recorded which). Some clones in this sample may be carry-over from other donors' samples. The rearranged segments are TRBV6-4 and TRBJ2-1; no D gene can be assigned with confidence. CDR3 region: CASGREAEQFF. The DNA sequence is TGTGCCAGCGGGCGCGAGGCTGAGCAGTTCTTC.